This is a list of T cell receptor beta chains from one sample in a study of blood T cell repertoires in COVID-19. The protocol was immunoSEQ multiplex PCR, while the TCRdb copy is restricted to in-frame clones and leaves out a portion. The sample lists around 26,000 clones, about 88% seen once, with over 4% in the top ten. The material sequenced was peripheral blood. These receptors originate from a man between 65 and 85 years old with active COVID-19. Each CDR3 is given with its conserved first and last residue. A D gene is named only where the DNA matches it firmly. Clone sizes are given selectively: once, few, many, or a class where the clone is expanded.

d_call	j_call	v_call	cdr3_length	clone_size	cdr3_aa	cdr3_nt
-	TRBJ2-1	TRBV4-1	12	-	CASSQEREIEFF	TGCGCCAGCAGCCAAGAGAGGGAAATTGAGTTCTTC
TRBD1	TRBJ2-5	TRBV29-1	12	-	CSVEVTGETQYF	TGCAGCGTTGAAGTGACAGGGGAGACCCAGTACTTC
-	TRBJ1-6	TRBV28	12	-	CASSFLEKPLHF	TGTGCCAGCAGTTTCCTCGAGAAACCCCTCCACTTT
TRBD1	TRBJ2-1	TRBV5-4	16	-	CASSLEGQGFYNEQFF	TGTGCCAGCAGCTTGGAGGGACAGGGGTTCTACAATGAGCAGTTCTTC
-	TRBJ2-1	TRBV4-1	16	-	CASSPPGSGDYNEQFF	TGCGCCAGCAGCCCACCGGGTAGCGGAGATTACAATGAGCAGTTCTTC
TRBD1	TRBJ1-1	TRBV5-1	13	-	CASSLEQGTEAFF	TGCGCCAGCAGCTTGGAACAGGGGACTGAAGCTTTCTTT
TRBD2	TRBJ2-5	TRBV4-3	16	-	CASSQDLLAGGETQYF	TGCGCCAGCAGCCAAGATCTCTTAGCGGGGGGGGAGACCCAGTACTTC
-	TRBJ2-7	TRBV11-3	13	-	CASSLGGGGLPYF	TGTGCCAGCAGCTTAGGGGGTGGAGGTCTACCGTACTTC
-	TRBJ2-7	TRBV2	11	-	CASRTVYEQYF	TGTGCCAGCCGGACAGTATACGAGCAGTACTTC
TRBD2	TRBJ2-2	TRBV14	16	-	CASSRTSGANTGELFF	TGTGCCAGCAGCCGGACTAGCGGGGCGAACACCGGGGAGCTGTTTTTT
-	TRBJ2-1	TRBV7-8	13	-	CASSIDRNNEQFF	TGTGCCAGCAGCATCGACAGAAACAATGAGCAGTTCTTC
-	TRBJ2-3	TRBV5-4	16	-	CASSLGGTTSRDTQYF	TGTGCCAGCAGCTTGGGCGGGACCACGTCGAGAGATACGCAGTATTTT
-	TRBJ1-2	TRBV11-2	14	-	CASSLYRENYGYTF	TGTGCCAGCAGCCTTTACAGGGAGAACTATGGCTACACCTTC
TRBD1	TRBJ2-5	TRBV19	18	-	CASTKGRRGSSLQETQYF	TGTGCCAGCACTAAGGGCCGCAGGGGGAGCTCTCTCCAAGAGACCCAGTACTTC
TRBD1	TRBJ1-1	TRBV6-4	17	-	CASIRDRGGGMNTEAFF	TGTGCCAGCATTCGGGACAGGGGAGGAGGAATGAACACTGAAGCTTTCTTT
-	TRBJ1-5	TRBV19	15	-	CASIRDIRDNQPQHF	TGTGCCAGCATCCGGGACATCCGAGACAATCAGCCCCAGCATTTT
TRBD1	TRBJ1-1	TRBV9	17	-	CASSVAQDRARNTEAFF	TGTGCCAGCAGCGTAGCCCAGGACAGGGCGAGGAACACTGAAGCTTTCTTT
-	TRBJ2-2	TRBV4-2	19	few	CASSQDEGLALSYTGELFF	TGTGCCAGCAGCCAAGATGAAGGGCTAGCGCTCTCCTACACCGGGGAGCTGTTTTTT
TRBD1	TRBJ1-5	TRBV30	14	-	CAWSGTGGNQPQHF	TGTGCCTGGAGTGGTACAGGGGGAAATCAGCCCCAGCATTTT
TRBD1	TRBJ1-2	TRBV19	14	-	CASSAVGQGMGYTF	TGTGCCAGTAGCGCCGTAGGACAGGGTATGGGCTACACCTTC
-	TRBJ2-5	TRBV18	15	few	CASSPNRVNQETQYF	TGTGCCAGCTCACCTAACAGGGTAAACCAAGAGACCCAGTACTTC
-	TRBJ1-5	TRBV12-3/TRBV12-4	13	-	CASSPDGRQPQHF	TGTGCCAGCAGCCCGGACGGGAGACAGCCCCAGCATTTT
-	TRBJ1-5	TRBV10-3	12	few	CAISGRNQPQHF	TGTGCCATCAGTGGCCGGAATCAGCCCCAGCATTTT
-	TRBJ2-1	TRBV7-9	14	-	CASSVGGGRDEQFF	TGTGCCAGCAGCGTAGGGGGAGGTCGCGATGAGCAGTTCTTC
TRBD1	TRBJ1-4	TRBV15	14	once	CATSEGQGGEKLFF	TGTGCCACCAGCGAGGGACAGGGAGGGGAAAAACTGTTTTTT
-	TRBJ1-4	TRBV5-5	16	-	CASSLGEGQLLEKLFF	TGTGCCAGCAGCTTGGGGGAAGGACAGCTCCTAGAAAAACTGTTTTTT
-	TRBJ1-4	TRBV7-8	15	-	CASSYSGAINEKLFF	TGTGCCAGCAGCTATTCAGGGGCGATAAATGAAAAACTGTTTTTT
TRBD2	TRBJ2-7	TRBV19	15	once	CASSTRTSGGYEQYF	TGTGCCAGTAGTACCAGGACTAGCGGGGGATACGAGCAGTACTTC
-	TRBJ2-7	TRBV12-3/TRBV12-4	11	-	CASSLGREQYF	TGTGCCAGCAGTTTAGGCAGGGAGCAGTACTTC
TRBD1	TRBJ1-1	TRBV7-6	17	few	CASSLAGTGVPDTEAFF	TGTGCCAGCAGCTTAGCGGGGACAGGGGTTCCCGACACTGAAGCTTTCTTT
TRBD2	TRBJ2-7	TRBV6-2/TRBV6-3	14	few	CASTPSGTSYEQYF	TGTGCCAGCACCCCTAGCGGGACCTCCTACGAGCAGTACTTC
-	TRBJ2-7	TRBV19	13	-	CASSGGGRYEQYF	TGTGCCAGTAGTGGAGGGGGCAGATACGAGCAGTACTTC
TRBD1	TRBJ1-2	TRBV7-2	14	-	CASSARRGPYGYTF	TGTGCCAGCAGCGCCCGCAGGGGGCCGTATGGCTACACCTTC
TRBD2	TRBJ2-2	TRBV14	19	-	CASSHGLAGNWVNTGELFF	TGTGCCAGCAGCCACGGACTAGCGGGGAATTGGGTGAACACCGGGGAGCTGTTTTTT
-	TRBJ2-7	TRBV12-3/TRBV12-4	13	-	CASSFQGGGEQYF	TGTGCCAGCAGTTTTCAAGGGGGGGGCGAGCAGTACTTC
-	TRBJ1-3	TRBV7-8	17	-	CASSLVRGVETGNTIYF	TGTGCCAGCAGCTTAGTTCGGGGGGTGGAAACTGGAAACACCATATATTTT
TRBD2	TRBJ2-3	TRBV7-3	17	-	CASSSRLAGTSTDTQYF	TGTGCCAGCAGCTCCCGACTAGCGGGGACTAGCACAGATACGCAGTATTTT
-	TRBJ2-1	TRBV6-5	14	-	CASSPGEVDNEQFF	TGTGCCAGCAGCCCAGGGGAAGTAGACAATGAGCAGTTCTTC
TRBD1	TRBJ1-1	TRBV19	13	-	CASSMDRGAEAFF	TGTGCCAGTAGTATGGACAGGGGGGCGGAAGCTTTCTTT
-	TRBJ1-6	TRBV6-1	19	-	CASSEALGGATSYNSPLHF	TGTGCCAGCAGTGAAGCGCTTGGGGGGGCGACCTCCTATAATTCACCCCTCCACTTT
TRBD2	TRBJ2-5	TRBV5-4	15	once	CASSLWRGGGETQYF	TGTGCCAGCAGCTTGTGGCGGGGGGGCGGAGAGACCCAGTACTTC
TRBD2	TRBJ2-1	TRBV6-2/TRBV6-3	16	-	CASSYVAGKSYNEQFF	TGTGCCAGCAGTTATGTAGCGGGGAAGAGTTACAATGAGCAGTTCTTC
TRBD1	TRBJ2-1	TRBV11-2	19	-	CASSQGTVDLSFSYNEQFF	TGTGCCAGCAGCCAAGGGACAGTCGATCTATCTTTTTCCTACAATGAGCAGTTCTTC
-	TRBJ2-2	TRBV19	14	once	CASSWGANTGELFF	TGTGCCAGTAGTTGGGGGGCGAACACCGGGGAGCTGTTTTTT
TRBD1	TRBJ1-5	TRBV7-9	17	-	CASSLGRTGDNNQPQHF	TGTGCCAGCAGCTTAGGCAGGACAGGGGATAACAATCAGCCCCAGCATTTT
TRBD1	TRBJ1-5	TRBV30	13	-	CAWSAQGAQPQHF	TGTGCCTGGAGTGCCCAGGGGGCCCAGCCCCAGCATTTT
TRBD1	TRBJ2-7	TRBV6-2/TRBV6-3	15	-	CASSYIDGTGYEQYF	TGTGCCAGCAGTTACATCGACGGGACAGGCTACGAGCAGTACTTC
-	TRBJ1-5	TRBV12-3/TRBV12-4	13	-	CASNRVAGQPQHF	TGTGCCAGCAACCGAGTCGCAGGCCAGCCCCAGCATTTT
-	TRBJ1-5	TRBV2	15	-	CASSPLTANNQPQHF	TGTGCCAGCAGTCCCCTGACAGCGAACAATCAGCCCCAGCATTTT
-	TRBJ1-2	TRBV4-3	15	-	CASSQEAGTNYGYTF	TGCGCCAGCAGCCAAGAAGCCGGTACTAACTATGGCTACACCTTC
TRBD2	TRBJ2-1	TRBV4-3	18	-	CASSQGVTSGGVYNEQFF	TGCGCCAGCAGCCAAGGGGTGACTAGCGGGGGGGTTTACAATGAGCAGTTCTTC
-	TRBJ2-7	TRBV27	15	-	CASRGGASSSYEQYF	TGTGCCAGCAGGGGGGGAGCTTCGAGCTCCTACGAGCAGTACTTC
-	TRBJ2-7	TRBV9	14	-	CASSPGVYSYEQYF	TGTGCCAGCAGCCCAGGGGTCTACTCCTACGAGCAGTACTTC